Shown below are 8 T cell receptor beta chains from a single sample sequenced in a study of metastatic and nonmetastatic thyroid tumors. TCRdb re-processed the PCR reads through MiXCR. The sample consists of 20,000 to 25,000 clones, less than 20% of them appearing once. Among the patients, none had received any treatment before thyroid surgery. Sequenced input: blood. The source of these receptors is a female donor with papillary thyroid cancer or a benign thyroid nodule (not recorded which). Some clones in this sample may be carry-over from other donors' samples.

This clone has ten or more counts. The chain is built from TRBV11-1 and TRBJ1-2; D call uncertain. This CDR3 region has 12 residues. Trimming removed 5 bases at V and 6 bases at J, with 10 bases between. Germline V gene data show CDR1 as SGHAT and CDR2 as FQDESV (reference sequence). The DNA of the CDR3 is TGTGCCAGCAGCAAGCAGACGGATGGCTACACCTTC. Its protein is CASSKQTDGYTF.

This clone was detected ten times or more. The chain has TRBV11-3 and TRBJ1-1; D gene ambiguous. V was clipped by 0 bases and J by 8 bases, with 13 bases between them. Germline V gene lookup returns CDR1 SGHNT and CDR2 YENEEA. This CDR3 spans 14 amino acids. The CDR3 coding sequence is TGTGCCAGCAGCTTAGAGGTCCATCCGGGGGAAGCTTTCTTT. Translating it yields CASSLEVHPGEAFF.

This clone was observed at least ten times. V and J are TRBV2 and TRBJ2-3, with D hard to call. CDR1 is SNHLY, CDR2 FYNNEI, per germline. Trimming left V 4 bases short and J 8 bases short, with 10 bases between. This CDR3 is built from 12 residues. CDR3 amino acids: CASSASVTTQYF. The DNA for the CDR3 is TGTGCCAGCAGTGCTTCAGTAACTACGCAGTATTTT.

This clone was seen many times. A clone one base away is much larger, so this may be a read error. V and J are TRBV20-1 and TRBJ1-2; D is undetermined. V lost 0 bases, J lost 9 bases, and 17 bases lay in between. Germline values: CDR1 DFQATT, CDR2 SNEGSKA (reference sequence). The CDR3 spans 14 residues. The CDR3 sequence is CSARERQRAFRYTF. In nucleotides, the CDR3 is TGCAGTGCTAGAGAACGGCAGAGGGCATTTCGCTACACCTTC.

This clone came up a few times. No conserved phenylalanine or tryptophan is present at the end of the CDR3, so a read error is the likely explanation. The chain joins TRBV28 to TRBJ1-1; D is uncertain. Trimming removed 1 base at V and 6 bases at J, with 12 bases between. Germline V gives CDR1 MDHEN, CDR2 SYDVKM. The CDR3 contains 14 residues. CDR3 bases: TGTGCCAGCAGTTTATTGACGTGGATGGCTGAAGCTTTCCTT. Protein product: CASSLLTWMAEAFL.

Note on this clone: Given a much more abundant clone one base away, this may be a read error. The chain couples TRBV24-1 to TRBJ2-5, with D unresolved. Germline lookup yields CDR1 KGHDR and CDR2 SFDVKD. This CDR3 has 14 amino acids. V was pared by 3 bases and J by 6 bases, with 13 bases between. CDR3 sequence (DNA): TGTGCCACCAGTGATAGAACCCACGGGCAGACCCAGTACTTC. It specifies CATSDRTHGQTQYF.

Comment on this clone: Germline is not matched at one junction end, which may reflect a read error. The rearrangement joins TRBV5-4 to TRBJ1-1; weak D call: TRBD1 (6 bases). Per germline, CDR1 SGHNT and CDR2 YYREEE (reference sequence). The CDR3 sequence is 14 residues long. The CDR3 sequence is CASSRNRANTEALF. The CDR3 DNA follows: TGTGCCAGCAGCCGGAACAGGGCGAACACTGAAGCTTTATTT. Based on the CDR3 plus reference TRBV5-4 and TRBJ1-1, the full variable domain is ETGVTQSPTHLIKTRGQQVTLRCSSQSGHNTVSWYQQALGQGPQFIFQYYREEENGRGNFPPRFSGLQFPNYSSELNVNALELDDSALYLCASSRNRANTEALFGQGTRLTVV.

This clone was seen repeatedly, ten times or more. Written as DNA, the CDR3 is TGTGCCAGCAGCGTCTCCCCAACGGGACTAAACAATGAGCAGTTCTTC. Translating gives CASSVSPTGLNNEQFF. The V gene is TRBV9, the J gene TRBJ2-1; 7 bases match TRBD2. The germline gives CDR1 SGDLS, CDR2 YYNGEE. CDR3 length: 16 amino acids. With V trimmed by 2 bases and J by 5 bases, 10 bases remained unmatched.